A single T cell receptor (beta chain) is shown here with its context. A second PCR, run for roughly 7 to 11 cycles, used a sample-barcoded 5' primer plus a J-beta primer mix. Each cDNA was tagged by a template-switch adaptor containing 12 random nucleotides. TCRdb used MiXCR to reprocess the 5' RACE reads, holding one entry per CDR3 protein. This table holds approximately 820,000 distinct CDR3 sequences, under 45% found once. The sample comes from a study of blood T cells in healthy people across ages. Germline V gene lookup returns CDR1 SNHLY and CDR2 FYNNEI. The CDR3 is 15 amino acids. V shed 4 bases, J shed 1 base, and the junction held 2 bases outside the gene matches.

This chain uses TRBV2 with TRBJ1-1, with 11 nucleotides matching TRBD1. The sequence derives from a man aged 55 to 70 in good health. Sequencing was done on a sample of blood. CDR3 nucleotides: TGTGCCAGCAGTGCGGACAGGGGGCAGAACACTGAAGCTTTCTTT. It translates to CASSADRGQNTEAFF.